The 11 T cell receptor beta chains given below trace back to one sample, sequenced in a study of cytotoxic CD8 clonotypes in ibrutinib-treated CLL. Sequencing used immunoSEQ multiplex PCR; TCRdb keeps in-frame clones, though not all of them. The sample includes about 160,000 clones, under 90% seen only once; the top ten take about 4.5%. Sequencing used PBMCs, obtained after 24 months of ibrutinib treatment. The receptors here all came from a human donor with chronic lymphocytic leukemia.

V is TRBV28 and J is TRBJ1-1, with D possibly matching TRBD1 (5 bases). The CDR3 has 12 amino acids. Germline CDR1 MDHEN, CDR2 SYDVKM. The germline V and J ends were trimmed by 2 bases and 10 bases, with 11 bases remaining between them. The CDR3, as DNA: TGTGCCAGCAGTTTAGTTTACAGGCGAGCTTTCTTT. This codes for CASSLVYRRAFF.

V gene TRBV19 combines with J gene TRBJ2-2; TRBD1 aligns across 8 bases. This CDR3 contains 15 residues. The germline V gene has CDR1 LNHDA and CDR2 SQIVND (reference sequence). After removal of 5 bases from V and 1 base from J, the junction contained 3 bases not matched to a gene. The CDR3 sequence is CASSAGTGNTGELFF. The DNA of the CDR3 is TGTGCCAGTAGTGCCGGGACAGGGAACACCGGGGAGCTGTTTTTT.

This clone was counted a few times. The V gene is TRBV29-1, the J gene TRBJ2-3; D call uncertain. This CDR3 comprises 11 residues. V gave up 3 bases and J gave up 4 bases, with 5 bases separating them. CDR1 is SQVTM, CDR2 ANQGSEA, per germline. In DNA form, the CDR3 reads TGCAGCGTTGACAAATCAGATACGCAGTATTTT. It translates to CSVDKSDTQYF.

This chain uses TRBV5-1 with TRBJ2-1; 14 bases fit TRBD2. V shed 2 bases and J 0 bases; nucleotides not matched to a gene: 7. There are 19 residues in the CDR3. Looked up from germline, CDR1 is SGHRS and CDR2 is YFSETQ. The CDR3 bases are TGCGCCAGCAGCTTACCGGGACTAGCGGGAGTCTCCTCCTACAATGAGCAGTTCTTC. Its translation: CASSLPGLAGVSSYNEQFF.

CDR3 sequence: CASSQGNGGEAFF. CDR3 bases: TGCGCCAGCAGCCAGGGTAACGGGGGTGAAGCTTTCTTT. V and J are TRBV4-3 and TRBJ1-1; possibly TRBD1 for D (5 bases). This CDR3 region has 13 residues. The germline V gene encodes CDR1 LGHNA and CDR2 YSLEER. The V gene lost 3 bases and the J gene lost 7 bases, with 12 bases spanning the gap.

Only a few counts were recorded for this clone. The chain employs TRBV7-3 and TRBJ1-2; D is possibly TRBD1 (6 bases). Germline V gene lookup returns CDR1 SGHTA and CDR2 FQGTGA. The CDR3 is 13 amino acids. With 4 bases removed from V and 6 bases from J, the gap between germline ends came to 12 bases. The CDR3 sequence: CASSYSRTDGYTF. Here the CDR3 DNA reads TGTGCCAGCAGCTACTCTCGGACAGATGGCTACACCTTC.

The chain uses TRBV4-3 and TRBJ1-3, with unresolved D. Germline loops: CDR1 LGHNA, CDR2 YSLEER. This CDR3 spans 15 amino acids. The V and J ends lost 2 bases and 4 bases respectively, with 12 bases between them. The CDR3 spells CASSQSTGPGNTIYF. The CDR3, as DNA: TGCGCCAGCAGCCAATCGACCGGGCCCGGAAACACCATATATTTT.

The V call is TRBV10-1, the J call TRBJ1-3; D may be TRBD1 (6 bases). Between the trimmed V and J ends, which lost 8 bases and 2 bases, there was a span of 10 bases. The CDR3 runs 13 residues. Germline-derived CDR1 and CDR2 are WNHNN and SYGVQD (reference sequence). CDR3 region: CASPRGPGNTIYF. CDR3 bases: TGCGCCAGCCCCCGGGGGCCTGGAAACACCATATATTTT.

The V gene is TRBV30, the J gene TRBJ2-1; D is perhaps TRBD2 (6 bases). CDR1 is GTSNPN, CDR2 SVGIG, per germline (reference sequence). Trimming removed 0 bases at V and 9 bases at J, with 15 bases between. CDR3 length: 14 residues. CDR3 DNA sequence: TGTGCCTGGAGTGTAACGGGAGTCACGGGTGAGCAGTTCTTC. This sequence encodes CAWSVTGVTGEQFF.

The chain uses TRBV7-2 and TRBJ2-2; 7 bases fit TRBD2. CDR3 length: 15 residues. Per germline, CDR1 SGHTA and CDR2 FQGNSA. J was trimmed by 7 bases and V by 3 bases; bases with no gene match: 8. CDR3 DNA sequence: TGTGCCAGCAGCTTCCTAGGACTAGGCCACGGGGAGCTGTTTTTT. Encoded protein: CASSFLGLGHGELFF.

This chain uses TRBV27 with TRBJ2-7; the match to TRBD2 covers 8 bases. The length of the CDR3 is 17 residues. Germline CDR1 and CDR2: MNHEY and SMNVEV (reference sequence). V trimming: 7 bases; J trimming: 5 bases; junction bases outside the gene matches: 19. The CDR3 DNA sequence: TGTGCCAGCACCCGCCTACCTGGGCGGGAGGTGTCCCACGAGCAGTACTTC. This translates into CASTRLPGREVSHEQYF.